The clone carrying this T cell receptor beta chain was detected a few times. The entry originates in a study of T-cell memory formation after mild COVID-19. Trimming shortened V by 0 bases and J by 2 bases, and 8 bases separated the two germline ends. CDR1 MNHEY and CDR2 SVGAGI come from the germline V gene. CDR3 length: 15 amino acids. TCRdb analysed the 5' RACE reads with MiXCR anew, one entry per CDR3 protein. This table holds 250,000 to 300,000 distinct CDR3 sequences, under 20% found once. The chain links TRBV6-5 to TRBJ2-1, with D perhaps matching TRBD2 (6 bases). The origin of this receptor is a young man who had mild COVID-19 (a few samples of this study predate the infection). Cell type and time point are not known. Sequencing was done on a sample of PBMCs or a T cell subset sorted from them (not recorded which). The CDR3 DNA reads as TGTGCCAGCAGTTACTCACCGGGGGCCTACAATGAGCAGTTCTTC. Translation gives CASSYSPGAYNEQFF.